A single sample gave rise to the 20 T cell receptor beta chains below, sequenced in a study of blood T cell repertoires in COVID-19. Profiling relied on immunoSEQ multiplex PCR, and the TCRdb table lists in-frame clones only, not all of them. The sample has a few hundred thousand clones, approximately 80% seen once. The sample consisted of peripheral blood. These receptors were taken from a woman older than 75 with acute or convalescent COVID-19.

The genes are TRBV29-1 and TRBJ2-7, with 10 bases lining up with TRBD1. Losses at the gene ends were 4 bases for V and 3 bases for J; bases not matched to a gene: 6. Germline V gene lookup returns CDR1 SQVTM and CDR2 ANQGSEA. The length of the CDR3 is 14 residues. CDR3 region: CSVVRDRGFYEQYF. The DNA for the CDR3 is TGCAGCGTTGTCCGGGACAGGGGCTTCTACGAGCAGTACTTC.

The V call is TRBV7-9, the J call TRBJ2-7; D is perhaps TRBD2 (6 bases). Trimming took 5 bases from V and 0 from J, leaving 11 bases between them. Germline-derived CDR1 and CDR2 are SEHNR and FQNEAQ (reference sequence). This CDR3 region has 14 residues. The CDR3 region has the DNA TGTGCCAGCAGCCCCGGGACTGTCTCCTACGAGCAGTACTTC. Residues: CASSPGTVSYEQYF.

This sequence joins TRBV18 and TRBJ1-1; tentative D call: TRBD1 (6 bases). CDR3 length: 14 residues. Trimming removed 6 bases at V and 1 base at J, with 12 bases between. Germline V gene sequence: CDR1 KGHSH, CDR2 LQKENI. The CDR3 DNA reads as TGTGCCAGCTCGCAAGAACAGGGGAACACTGAAGCTTTCTTT. Protein sequence: CASSQEQGNTEAFF.

Remarks on this clone: This sample includes further DNA sequences coding for the same CDR3. CDR3: CASSPLASSYEQYF. The CDR3 nucleotides are TGTGCCAGCTCACCCCTTGCCAGCTCCTACGAGCAGTACTTC. The chain couples TRBV18 to TRBJ2-7; D remains ambiguous. The CDR3 spans 14 residues. Germline V gene lookup returns CDR1 KGHSH and CDR2 LQKENI. V shed 3 bases and J shed 0 bases, with 9 bases lying between them.

V and J are TRBV5-6 and TRBJ1-5; TRBD1 aligns across 9 bases. With 4 bases clipped from V and 1 base from J, the junction kept 0 bases outside the gene matches. The CDR3 runs to 14 residues. Germline-derived CDR1 and CDR2 are SGHDT and YYEEEE. Here the CDR3 reads CASSGQGSNQPQHF. The DNA of the CDR3 is TGTGCCAGCAGCGGACAGGGGAGCAATCAGCCCCAGCATTTT.

The rearrangement joins TRBV7-9 to TRBJ2-7; 7 bases are a match to TRBD2. The germline V gene encodes CDR1 SEHNR and CDR2 FQNEAQ (reference sequence). The CDR3 has 18 residues. V was pared by 5 bases and J by 2 bases, with 18 bases of the junction left unmatched. CDR3 region: CASSLGAGGRAEAYEQYF. Here the CDR3 DNA reads TGTGCCAGCAGCCTAGGGGCGGGCGGGAGAGCCGAGGCCTACGAGCAGTACTTC. The full variable domain, rest sourced from reference TRBV7-9 and TRBJ2-7, is DTGVSQNPRHKITKRGQNVTFRCDPISEHNRLYWYRQTLGQGPEFLTYFQNEAQLEKSRLLSDRFSAERPKGSFSTLEIQRTEQGDSAMYLCASSLGAGGRAEAYEQYFGPGTRLTVT.

The rearrangement joins TRBV6-1 to TRBJ2-7, with 11 bases matching TRBD1. Per the germline V gene, CDR1 is MNHNS and CDR2 is SASEGT. Trimming took 1 base from V and 7 from J; bases not matched to a gene: 6. The CDR3 consists of 15 residues. The DNA for the CDR3 is TGTGCCAGCAGTGAAGTGGGGACAGGGGGAGGAGAGCAGTACTTC. Amino acids: CASSEVGTGGGEQYF.

The chain joins TRBV19 to TRBJ1-4, with D possibly TRBD1 on 6 matching bases. In germline, CDR1 is LNHDA, CDR2 SQIVND (reference sequence). CDR3 length: 16 amino acids. V lost 5 bases and J lost 6, with 19 bases in between. The CDR3, as DNA: TGTGCCAGTAGTTGGTCCACTGGGGGCGTTGATGAAAAACTGTTTTTT. Translating gives CASSWSTGGVDEKLFF.

In this sample, this clone turned up once. V is TRBV28 and J is TRBJ1-5; a weak D match, TRBD1 (5 bases). CDR3 length equals 14 residues. Trimming cost V 3 bases and J 5 bases, with 11 bases left between them. Per germline, CDR1 MDHEN and CDR2 SYDVKM. CDR3 DNA: TGTGCCAGCAGTTTCCAGGCAGGGCATCAGCCCCAGCATTTT. This translates into CASSFQAGHQPQHF.

This sequence joins TRBV6-5 and TRBJ2-7; maybe TRBD2 (7 bases). The germline CDR1 and CDR2 sequences are MNHEY and SVGAGI. Trimming removed 1 base from V and 3 bases from J, with 16 bases in between. The CDR3 sequence is 16 residues long. The CDR3 region is CASSYFGGAGVYEQYF. The CDR3 DNA sequence: TGTGCCAGCAGTTACTTTGGGGGGGCAGGCGTCTACGAGCAGTACTTC.

The V and J genes are TRBV6-5 and TRBJ2-7; possibly TRBD1 for D (5 bases). The CDR3 is 14 residues long. V was clipped by 2 bases and J by 0 bases, with 8 bases between them. Germline V lookup: CDR1 MNHEY, CDR2 SVGAGI. In nucleotides, the CDR3 is TGTGCCAGCAGTTACGCCAGGGACTCCTACGAGCAGTACTTC. Translating it yields CASSYARDSYEQYF.

The chain joins TRBV28 to TRBJ2-2; TRBD2 aligns across 9 bases. The V gene's germline CDR1 is MDHEN and CDR2 SYDVKM. CDR3 length equals 16 residues. V shed 5 bases, J shed 4 bases, and the junction held 8 bases outside the gene matches. CDR3 bases: TGTGCCAGCAGTCCTGATAGCGGGGGACTCACCGGGGAGCTGTTTTTT. It translates to CASSPDSGGLTGELFF. Looking up the rest from reference TRBV28 and TRBJ2-2 gives the full variable domain: DVKVTQSSRYLVKRTGEKVFLECVQDMDHENMFWYRQDPGLGLRLIYFSYDVKMKEKGDIPEGYSVSREKKERFSLILESASTNQTSMYLCASSPDSGGLTGELFFGEGSRLTVL.

The rearrangement uses TRBV5-1 and TRBJ2-1, with TRBD2 matching 10 bases. This CDR3 is 16 amino acids long. V gave up 4 bases and J gave up 4 bases; unmatched junction bases: 8. Per germline, CDR1 SGHRS and CDR2 YFSETQ. The CDR3, as DNA: TGCGCCAGCAGCACCTCACTAGCGGGACGATACAATGAGCAGTTCTTC. Its translation: CASSTSLAGRYNEQFF.

This clone is a singleton in its sample. CDR3 loop: CALPGRGVYGYTF. Here the CDR3 DNA reads TGTGCCTTGCCAGGGAGGGGGGTCTATGGCTACACCTTC. V and J are TRBV30 and TRBJ1-2; weak D call: TRBD1 (6 bases). This CDR3 has 13 amino acids. Germline V gene sequence: CDR1 GTSNPN, CDR2 SVGIG (reference sequence). Trimming left V 7 bases short and J 4 bases short, with 16 bases between.

The chain recombines TRBV6-6 with TRBJ1-2, with a possible D match to TRBD1 (5 bases). Germline V gives CDR1 MNHNY, CDR2 SVGAGI (reference sequence). V lost 6 bases to trimming and J lost 4 bases, with 15 bases between them. This CDR3 region has 14 residues. This CDR3 reads CASSPVGTAYGYTF. CDR3 nucleotides: TGTGCCAGCAGCCCCGTGGGGACTGCCTATGGCTACACCTTC.

This clone was observed a few times. As DNA, the CDR3 is TGTGCCAGCAGCTTATCAGGGGCAAATTCACCCCTCCACTTT. Translated, it gives CASSLSGANSPLHF. The chain has TRBV13 and TRBJ1-6; D perhaps matches TRBD1 (6 bases). Trimming left V 2 bases short and J 7 bases short, with 9 bases between. CDR1 is PRHDT, CDR2 FYEKMQ, per germline (reference sequence). The CDR3 is made up of 14 amino acids. The whole variable domain, filled in from reference TRBV13 and TRBJ1-6, reads AAGVIQSPRHLIKEKRETATLKCYPIPRHDTVYWYQQGPGQDPQFLISFYEKMQSDKGSIPDRFSAQQFSDYHSELNMSSLELGDSALYFCASSLSGANSPLHFGNGTRLTVT.

The chain couples TRBV6-5 to TRBJ1-2; TRBD1 matches 10 bases. The CDR3 sequence is 16 residues long. CDR1 MNHEY and CDR2 SVGAGI come from the germline V gene. V dropped 3 bases and J dropped 8; count of bases not matched to a gene: 12. CDR3 bases: TGTGCCAGCAGTTATGTATCCGGGACAGGGGAGAGCGGCTACACCTTC. This codes for CASSYVSGTGESGYTF.

This chain joins TRBV9 and TRBJ2-2; 7 bases are shared with TRBD1. CDR1 is SGDLS, CDR2 YYNGEE, per germline. The CDR3 has 17 amino acids. The J segment lost 5 bases and the V segment lost 1 base, leaving 11 bases of the junction unmatched. The CDR3 protein is CASSVSARGGHTGELFF. The CDR3 nucleotides read TGTGCCAGCAGCGTATCTGCCCGAGGGGGCCATACCGGGGAGCTGTTTTTT. Using reference TRBV9 and TRBJ2-2 for the parts outside the CDR3, the full variable domain is DSGVTQTPKHLITATGQRVTLRCSPRSGDLSVYWYQQSLDQGLQFLIQYYNGEERAKGNILERFSAQQFPDLHSELNLSSLELGDSALYFCASSVSARGGHTGELFFGEGSRLTVL.

The sample holds a few counts of this clone. The chain combines TRBV28 with TRBJ2-6; no reliable D call. The CDR3 is 14 residues long. The germline CDR1 and CDR2 sequences are MDHEN and SYDVKM. Deletions cut 6 bases from V and 4 bases from J, with 10 bases between. The CDR3 sequence is CASRYSSGANVLTF. The CDR3 DNA sequence: TGTGCCAGCAGGTACTCCTCCGGGGCCAACGTCCTGACTTTC.

CDR3 sequence: CASNPGVIYWANTEAFF. The CDR3 DNA follows: TGTGCCAGCAACCCAGGGGTCATTTATTGGGCTAACACTGAAGCTTTCTTT. The chain carries TRBV21-1 and TRBJ1-1; the table assigns TRBD1, which was not confirmed against the DNA. TRBV21-1 is termed a pseudogene. The CDR3 consists of 17 residues.